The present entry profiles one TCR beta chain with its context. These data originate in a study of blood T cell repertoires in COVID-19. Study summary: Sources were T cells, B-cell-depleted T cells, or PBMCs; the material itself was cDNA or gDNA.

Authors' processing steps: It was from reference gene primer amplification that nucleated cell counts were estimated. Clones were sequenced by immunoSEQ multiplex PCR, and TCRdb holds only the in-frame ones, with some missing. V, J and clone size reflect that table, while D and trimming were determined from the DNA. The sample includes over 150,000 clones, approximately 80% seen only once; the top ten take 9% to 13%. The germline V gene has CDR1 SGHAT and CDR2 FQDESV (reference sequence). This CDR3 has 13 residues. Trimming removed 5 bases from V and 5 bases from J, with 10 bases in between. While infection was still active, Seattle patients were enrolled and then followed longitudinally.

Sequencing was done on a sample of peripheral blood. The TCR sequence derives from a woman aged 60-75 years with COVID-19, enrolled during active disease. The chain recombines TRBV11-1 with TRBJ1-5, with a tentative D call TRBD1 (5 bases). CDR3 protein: CASSPQGDQPQHF. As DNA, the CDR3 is TGTGCCAGCAGCCCCCAGGGCGATCAGCCCCAGCATTTT. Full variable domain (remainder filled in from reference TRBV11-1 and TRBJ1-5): EAEVAQSPRYKITEKSQAVAFWCDPISGHATLYWYRQILGQGPELLVQFQDESVVDDSQLPKDRFSAERLKGVDSTLKIQPAELGDSAMYLCASSPQGDQPQHFGDGTRLSIL.